This TCR beta chain was obtained from a study of somatic mutations in cytotoxic T cells in rheumatoid arthritis. Deletions cut 6 bases from V and 3 bases from J, with 9 bases between. This CDR3 spans 11 amino acids. Germline V gives CDR1 DFQATT, CDR2 SNEGSKA (reference sequence). This clone occurred a few times. Method: immunoSEQ multiplex PCR; TCRdb's copy keeps in-frame clones and lacks some. The data contain some 40,000 clones, approximately 84% of them singletons. This TCR was sampled from a man in his forties in good health. The chain is built from TRBV20-1 and TRBJ2-7; TRBD1 is a possible D gene (5 bases). Sequencing was performed on CD8+ T cells sorted from blood. CDR3 amino acids: CSAGHLYEQYF. The CDR3 region has the DNA TGCAGTGCCGGACACCTCTACGAGCAGTACTTC.